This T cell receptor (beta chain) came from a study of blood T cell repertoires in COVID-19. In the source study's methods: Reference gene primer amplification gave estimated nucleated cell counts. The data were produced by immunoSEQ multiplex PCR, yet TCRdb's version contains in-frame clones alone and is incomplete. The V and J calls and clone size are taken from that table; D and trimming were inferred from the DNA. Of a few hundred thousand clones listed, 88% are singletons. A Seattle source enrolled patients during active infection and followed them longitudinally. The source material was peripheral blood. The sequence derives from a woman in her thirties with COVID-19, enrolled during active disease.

The CDR3 bases are TGTGCCAGCAGTTACCGGGACACCTACGAGCAGTACGTC. Its translation is CASSYRDTYEQYV. The chain is built from TRBV6-2 or TRBV6-3 and TRBJ2-7, with D possibly TRBD1 on 6 matching bases. Germline CDR1 is MNHEY and CDR2 is SVGEGT. This CDR3 contains 13 residues. Deletions cut 2 bases from V and 2 bases from J, with 7 bases between.